This TCR beta chain came from a study of blood T cell repertoires in COVID-19. At the level of the study: The United States, Italy and Spain were the sources of the acute and convalescent COVID-19 samples.

Germline-derived CDR1 and CDR2 are GTSNPN and SVGIG (reference sequence). Trimming took off 4 bases at V and 1 base at J, with 13 bases between the two ends. The CDR3 consists of 14 residues. Participants were placed into cohorts based on the clinical history they reported. Some clones are missing from TCRdb's copy, which holds only in-frame ones; the method was immunoSEQ multiplex PCR. Found here are about 250,000 clones, roughly 90% of them singletons; the top ten hold under 9.5%. Material: PBMCs or T cells enriched from blood (not recorded which). The clonotype originates from a man aged 40-49 years who had recovered from COVID-19. The V call is TRBV30, the J call TRBJ1-1, with unresolved D. The chain's CDR3 is CAWKVKLPNTEAFF. The DNA of the CDR3 is TGTGCCTGGAAGGTCAAACTACCGAACACTGAAGCTTTCTTT.